The subject of this entry is one T cell receptor beta chain. This specimen belongs to a study of PD-1 blockade in classical Hodgkin lymphoma. Using immunoSEQ multiplex PCR, the repertoire was profiled, and TCRdb retains in-frame clones only, with some absent. Of about 46,000 clones in the sample, 80% were seen once. Germline lookup yields CDR1 LNHDA and CDR2 SQIVND (reference sequence). With 4 bases clipped from V and 3 bases from J, the junction kept 3 bases outside the gene matches. The CDR3 runs 15 residues. Brentuximab vedotin exposure varied among the patients, all of whom had relapsed after autologous stem cell transplantation.

The TCR originated in a human donor with classical Hodgkin lymphoma. The gene calls are TRBV19 and TRBJ1-1; TRBD1 matches 12 bases. This sample comprised peripheral blood mononuclear cells (PBMCs), obtained before the second cycle of nivolumab. Here the CDR3 DNA reads TGTGCCAGTAGTACGCGGGACAGGGGGCACACTGAAGCTTTCTTT. Its translation: CASSTRDRGHTEAFF. Filled out from reference TRBV19 and TRBJ1-1, the complete variable domain reads DGGITQSPKYLFRKEGQNVTLSCEQNLNHDAMYWYRQDPGQGLRLIYYSQIVNDFQKGDIAEGYSVSREKKESFPLTVTSAQKNPTAFYLCASSTRDRGHTEAFFGQGTRLTVV.